This TCR beta chain was sequenced in a study of low-dose radiotherapy and immunotherapy resistance in tumors. This clonotype was seen ten or more times. TRAV and TRBV primers primed cDNA for both TCRalpha and TCRbeta. TCRs were amplified for around 21 PCR cycles with a constant-region primer and V-primer adapter. TCRdb re-called the reads with MiXCR, one entry per CDR3 protein. In the table there are 80,000 to 90,000 distinct CDR3 sequences, roughly a sixth of which are singletons. The CDR3 runs 13 residues. With 7 bases removed from V and 10 bases from J, the gap between germline ends came to 17 bases. Germline V gene lookup returns CDR1 LNHDA and CDR2 SQIVND (reference sequence). Sample time point: before trial treatment.

This specimen was PBMCs, taken before treatment. This TCR came from a male donor with prostate cancer. The chain has TRBV19 and TRBJ1-5, with D perhaps TRBD1 (6 bases). The CDR3 nucleotides are TGTGCCAGTACCACAGACCGGGACAACCCCCAGCATTTT. Protein sequence: CASTTDRDNPQHF.